The sequence of this T cell receptor beta chain was determined in a study of graft-versus-host responses after intestinal transplantation. Study conclusions and caveats: HvG clone declines early post-transplant were associated with peak circulating GvH levels. High graft-versus-host to host-versus-graft clonal ratios were found in allografts of patients who had graft-donor T cell macrochimerism.

Germline V lookup: CDR1 LGHNA, CDR2 YNFKEQ. V was cut by 0 bases and J by 2 bases, with 14 bases left in between. This CDR3 spans 16 amino acids. A note on this clone: Its target is unknown.

Sequencing used immunoSEQ multiplex PCR; TCRdb keeps in-frame clones, though not all of them. The sample consists of about 90,000 clones, approximately 92% of them appearing once. Sequencing used unstimulated CD8+ T cells sorted from spleen or lymph node cells, obtained before transplant. The chain recombines TRBV4-2 with TRBJ2-7; possibly TRBD2 for D (5 bases). The TCR was taken from a human donor who was the organ donor for an intestinal transplant. The CDR3 DNA reads TGTGCCAGCAGCCAAGAAGGCGAGGGAAGCACCTACGAGCAGTACTTC. Translating it yields CASSQEGEGSTYEQYF.